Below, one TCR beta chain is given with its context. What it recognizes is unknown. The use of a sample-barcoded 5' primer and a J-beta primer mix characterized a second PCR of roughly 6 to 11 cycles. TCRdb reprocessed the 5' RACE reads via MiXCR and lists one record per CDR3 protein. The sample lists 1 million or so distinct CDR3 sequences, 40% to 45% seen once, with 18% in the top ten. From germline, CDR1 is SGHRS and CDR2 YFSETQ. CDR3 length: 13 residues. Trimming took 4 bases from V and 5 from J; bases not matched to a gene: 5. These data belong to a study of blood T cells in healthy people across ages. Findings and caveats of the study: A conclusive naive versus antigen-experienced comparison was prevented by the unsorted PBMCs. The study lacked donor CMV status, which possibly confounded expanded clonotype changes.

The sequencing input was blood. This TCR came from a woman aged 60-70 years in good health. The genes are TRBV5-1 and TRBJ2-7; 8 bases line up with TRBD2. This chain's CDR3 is CASSSSGVDEQYF. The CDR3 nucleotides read TGCGCCAGCAGCAGTAGCGGGGTGGACGAGCAGTACTTC.